The 19 T cell receptor beta chains reported below all come from one sample, sequenced in a study of a mutant IDH1 vaccine in newly diagnosed glioma. Produced via immunoSEQ multiplex PCR; TCRdb's table is partial and in-frame only. The top ten hold 1.5% to 2% of the sample, which has some 51,000 clones, around four fifths seen once. No antigen is known for these receptors. Regarding time point: week 5, during vaccination. The content of each vaccine dose was 300 ug of mutant IDH1 20-mer peptide, and topical imiquimod accompanied it. The sequencing used PBMCs, collected from a glioma patient whose treatment included an IDH1 peptide vaccine. These receptors were obtained from a woman aged 40-49 years with glioma.

This chain uses TRBV18 with TRBJ2-7; 8 positions match TRBD1. CDR3 length equals 15 residues. After removal of 4 bases from V and 0 bases from J, the junction contained 5 bases not matched to a gene. Germline loops: CDR1 KGHSH, CDR2 LQKENI. CDR3 protein: CASSLDRVSSYEQYF. The CDR3 bases are TGTGCCAGCTCACTGGACAGGGTCTCCTCCTACGAGCAGTACTTC.

The genes are TRBV19 and TRBJ2-5; TRBD1 matches 8 bases. Germline-derived CDR1 and CDR2 are LNHDA and SQIVND (reference sequence). J lost 4 bases, V lost 5 bases, and 6 bases had no gene match. CDR3 length equals 14 residues. The CDR3 sequence is CASSPDRGGETQYF. Here the CDR3 DNA reads TGTGCCAGTAGTCCTGACAGGGGAGGAGAGACCCAGTACTTC. The variable domain in full, with the rest retrieved from reference TRBV19 and TRBJ2-5, is DGGITQSPKYLFRKEGQNVTLSCEQNLNHDAMYWYRQDPGQGLRLIYYSQIVNDFQKGDIAEGYSVSREKKESFPLTVTSAQKNPTAFYLCASSPDRGGETQYFGPGTRLLVL.

This chain uses TRBV11-1 with TRBJ2-3; 12 nucleotides agree with TRBD2. CDR3 length equals 17 residues. J lost 5 bases, V lost 0 bases, and 6 bases had no gene match. Germline assignment: CDR1 SGHAT and CDR2 FQDESV (reference sequence). CDR3 bases: TGTGCCAGCAGCTTAGCCCTAGCGGGGGGGCCGGGAGATACGCAGTATTTT. This codes for CASSLALAGGPGDTQYF. The complete variable domain, with remaining parts taken from reference TRBV11-1 and TRBJ2-3, reads EAEVAQSPRYKITEKSQAVAFWCDPISGHATLYWYRQILGQGPELLVQFQDESVVDDSQLPKDRFSAERLKGVDSTLKIQPAELGDSAMYLCASSLALAGGPGDTQYFGPGTRLTVL.

The chain has TRBV7-6 and TRBJ2-2; 9 nucleotides line up with TRBD1. After removal of 5 bases from V and 5 bases from J, the junction contained 15 bases not matched to a gene. This CDR3 has 18 amino acids. Per the germline V gene, CDR1 is SGHVS and CDR2 is FNYEAQ. The CDR3 nucleotides are TGTGCCAGCAGCCCTCCCCCCTATCGGACAGGGGTAACCGGGGAGCTGTTTTTT. Protein sequence: CASSPPPYRTGVTGELFF.

This clone was seen only a few times. The V and J genes are TRBV6-1 and TRBJ2-2, with D unclear. Germline CDR1 reads MNHNS; CDR2 reads SASEGT. V was clipped by 1 base and J by 7 bases, with 13 bases between them. This CDR3 comprises 15 residues. The chain's CDR3 is CASSEVSPADGELFF. Here the CDR3 DNA reads TGTGCCAGCAGTGAAGTTAGCCCGGCAGACGGGGAGCTGTTTTTT.

The chain joins TRBV14 to TRBJ2-3; the D is unclear. The V gene's germline CDR1 is SGHDN and CDR2 FVKESK. V was clipped by 8 bases and J by 2 bases, with 8 bases between them. This CDR3 has 12 residues. The CDR3 nucleotides read TGTGCCAGCTCGGTAGCCACAGATACGCAGTATTTT. It specifies CASSVATDTQYF.

V usage is TRBV27 and J usage is TRBJ1-1; no clear D gene. V was shortened by 0 bases and J by 4 bases, with 6 bases between the two germline ends. The CDR3 is 13 residues long. Germline V gives CDR1 MNHEY, CDR2 SMNVEV (reference sequence). CDR3 sequence (DNA): TGTGCCAGCAGTTTATCAGGGATCACTGAAGCTTTCTTT. This codes for CASSLSGITEAFF.

V gene TRBV5-5 combines with J gene TRBJ2-1; D remains unclear. Germline loops: CDR1 SGHKS, CDR2 YYEKEE (reference sequence). Trimming removed 4 bases from V and 12 bases from J, with 20 bases in between. CDR3 length: 14 residues. Written as DNA, the CDR3 is TGTGCCAGCAGCCCGAGTCCTCCCACTCTTGCGCAGTTCTTC. This sequence encodes CASSPSPPTLAQFF.

The J gene is TRBJ1-1, the V gene TRBV6-5; 8 bases match TRBD1. The CDR3 spans 14 residues. V lost 7 bases to trimming and J lost 3 bases; unmatched junction nucleotides: 7. The germline V gene encodes CDR1 MNHEY and CDR2 SVGAGI. This chain's CDR3 is CASNIKTGDTEAFF. The CDR3 coding sequence is TGTGCCAGCAATATCAAGACAGGGGACACTGAAGCTTTCTTT.

The gene calls are TRBV6-5 and TRBJ2-3, with D unclear. The germline V gene has CDR1 MNHEY and CDR2 SVGAGI. The CDR3 loop spans 14 amino acids. V was trimmed by 0 bases and J by 2 bases, leaving 6 bases between them. In DNA, the CDR3 is TGTGCCAGCAGTTACTCGAGGCTCACAGATACGCAGTATTTT. Translating it yields CASSYSRLTDTQYF.

The genes are TRBV18 and TRBJ1-1, with D tentatively TRBD1 (6 bases). Germline-derived CDR1 and CDR2 are KGHSH and LQKENI. V was pared by 5 bases and J by 5 bases, with 9 bases between. The CDR3 loop spans 12 amino acids. DNA of the CDR3: TGTGCCAGCTCAGTAGGGGGGACTGAAGCTTTCTTT. This codes for CASSVGGTEAFF. Full variable domain (missing parts from reference TRBV18 and TRBJ1-1): NAGVMQNPRHLVRRRGQEARLRCSPMKGHSHVYWYRQLPEEGLKFMVYLQKENIIDESGMPKERFSAEFPKEGPSILRIQQVVRGDSAAYFCASSVGGTEAFFGQGTRLTVV.

In this sample, this clone turned up once. This chain connects TRBV30 to TRBJ1-6, with 9 nucleotides matching TRBD1. Germline V gene lookup returns CDR1 GTSNPN and CDR2 SVGIG (reference sequence). This CDR3 region has 17 residues. The ends lost 2 bases at V and 1 base at J; junction bases unmatched: 6. DNA of the CDR3: TGTGCCTGGAGTATCGACAGGGGGACATCCTATAATTCACCCCTCCACTTT. Protein: CAWSIDRGTSYNSPLHF. The variable domain in full, completed from reference TRBV30 and TRBJ1-6, reads SQTIHQWPATLVQPVGSPLSLECTVEGTSNPNLYWYRQAAGRGLQLLFYSVGIGQISSEVPQNLSASRPQDRQFILSSKKLLLSDSGFYLCAWSIDRGTSYNSPLHFGNGTRLTVT.

The chain carries TRBV7-8 and TRBJ1-5, with TRBD1 identical over 7 bases. The V segment lost 4 bases and the J segment 1 base; nucleotides outside the gene matches: 4. Germline V gene sequence: CDR1 SGHVS, CDR2 FQNEAQ. CDR3 length equals 15 residues. DNA for the CDR3: TGTGCCAGCAGCTACGACAGGGAGAGCAATCAGCCCCAGCATTTT. Translated: CASSYDRESNQPQHF.

The chain employs TRBV27 and TRBJ1-1; maybe TRBD1 (5 bases). The CDR3 has 16 residues. Looked up from germline, CDR1 is MNHEY and CDR2 is SMNVEV (reference sequence). V lost 5 bases and J 5 bases, leaving 21 bases between the germline ends. The CDR3 region is CASSTRSGGLGTEAFF. The CDR3 bases are TGTGCCAGCAGTACCAGGTCGGGGGGGTTGGGGACTGAAGCTTTCTTT.

The chain is built from TRBV6-1 and TRBJ1-2; D unresolved. Germline V gene data show CDR1 as MNHNS and CDR2 as SASEGT. This CDR3 comprises 16 residues. Trimming took off 2 bases at V and 2 bases at J, with 15 bases between the two ends. The CDR3 region is CASSEYSRVGNYGYTF. The CDR3 DNA reads TGTGCCAGCAGTGAATATTCTCGGGTAGGGAACTATGGCTACACCTTC.

The chain carries TRBV9 and TRBJ2-3; 9 bases are a match to TRBD2. The germline gives CDR1 SGDLS, CDR2 YYNGEE. V dropped 2 bases and J dropped 3; count of bases not matched to a gene: 7. There are 16 residues in the CDR3. The CDR3 loop reads CASSVAAGGRTDTQYF. The CDR3, as DNA: TGTGCCAGCAGCGTCGCAGCGGGGGGTAGGACAGATACGCAGTATTTT.

This clone counts as medium-sized. V gene TRBV7-9 combines with J gene TRBJ1-5; no definite D call. The CDR3 runs 16 residues. Deletions cut 3 bases from V and 1 base from J, with 13 bases between. Germline loops: CDR1 SEHNR, CDR2 FQNEAQ (reference sequence). This CDR3 reads CASSFSQDGSNQPQHF. In nucleotides, the CDR3 is TGTGCCAGCAGCTTTTCCCAGGATGGGAGCAATCAGCCCCAGCATTTT.

The V gene is TRBV7-2, the J gene TRBJ1-2; 8 bases align to TRBD1. The CDR3 loop spans 15 amino acids. V shed 5 bases and J 8 bases; nucleotides not matched to a gene: 13. CDR1 and CDR2 from the germline V gene are SGHTA and FQGNSA. The CDR3, as DNA: TGTGCCAGCAGCACTCATGGACAGGGTATGGGCGGCTACACCTTC. Residues: CASSTHGQGMGGYTF.

The rearrangement links TRBV5-1 to TRBJ2-3; TRBD2 agrees at 8 bases. The germline V gene has CDR1 SGHRS and CDR2 YFSETQ. This CDR3 spans 15 amino acids. V lost 3 bases, J lost 3 bases, and 6 bases stayed unmatched. CDR3: CASSSGGEKTDTQYF. The CDR3 DNA follows: TGCGCCAGCAGCTCGGGAGGGGAAAAAACAGATACGCAGTATTTT.